These 4 T cell receptor beta chains were all obtained from the same sample, sequenced in a study of T-cell reconstitution after alpha-beta-depleted transplantation in children. Unique molecular identifiers were incorporated during preparation of the TCRbeta library. TCRdb reprocessed the PCR reads via MiXCR and lists one record per CDR3 protein. The data hold about 200,000 distinct CDR3 sequences, with 6.3% observed a single time. The sample here was PBMCs, taken before TCRalphabeta/CD19-depleted stem cell transplant. The receptors stem from a girl in the first two years of life with combined immunodeficiency, due to receive a stem cell transplant.

This clonotype was seen many times. The V and J genes are TRBV5-5 and TRBJ2-7, with 7 bases aligning to TRBD1. Germline CDR1 is SGHKS and CDR2 is YYEKEE (reference sequence). The trim removed 4 bases at V and 3 bases at J, leaving 13 bases unmatched. The CDR3 sequence is 16 residues long. The CDR3 sequence is CASSQGDNPHIYEQYF. The DNA of the CDR3 is TGTGCCAGCAGCCAGGGGGACAACCCCCACATCTACGAGCAGTACTTC.

This clonotype was counted at least ten times. The chain links TRBV28 to TRBJ2-5; perhaps D is TRBD1 or TRBD2 (5 bases each). The CDR3 covers 15 residues. The germline CDR1 and CDR2 sequences are MDHEN and SYDVKM. Trimming took off 6 bases at V and 3 bases at J, with 17 bases between the two ends. The CDR3 sequence is CASSLLTMGEETQYF. The CDR3 coding sequence is TGTGCCAGCAGCCTACTGACTATGGGGGAAGAGACCCAGTACTTC.

This clonotype was counted ten times or more. The chain joins TRBV7-6 to TRBJ2-1; D is undetermined. Germline V gives CDR1 SGHVS, CDR2 FNYEAQ. Trimming stripped 4 bases from V and 2 bases from J, with 12 bases between. CDR3 length equals 15 residues. Here the CDR3 reads CASSWGSFPYNEQFF. The CDR3 nucleotides are TGTGCCAGCAGCTGGGGTAGCTTCCCCTACAATGAGCAGTTCTTC.

This clonotype was seen only a few times. This chain joins TRBV7-9 and TRBJ1-1, with D hard to call. The CDR3 extends over 14 amino acids. The V end lost 3 bases, the J end lost 4 bases, and 12 bases lay between the germline ends. Germline-derived CDR1 and CDR2 are SEHNR and FQNEAQ (reference sequence). The CDR3 coding sequence is TGTGCCAGCAGCTTGGGAGTCGGGAGCACTGAAGCTTTCTTT. Translation gives CASSLGVGSTEAFF. Supplemented by reference TRBV7-9 and TRBJ1-1, the full variable domain reads DTGVSQNPRHKITKRGQNVTFRCDPISEHNRLYWYRQTLGQGPEFLTYFQNEAQLEKSRLLSDRFSAERPKGSFSTLEIQRTEQGDSAMYLCASSLGVGSTEAFFGQGTRLTVV.